Listed here is a single T cell receptor (beta chain). These data belong to a study of blood T cell repertoires in COVID-19. Between the trimmed V and J ends, which lost 0 bases and 0 bases, there was a span of 5 bases. The CDR3 runs 14 residues. Looked up from germline, CDR1 is SGHAT and CDR2 is FQNNGV. Profiled with immunoSEQ multiplex PCR; TCRdb holds only in-frame clones, not every one. The sample lists around 140,000 clones, about 91% seen once, with 9% to 12% in the top ten. This clonotype was obtained from a man aged 50-59 years with acute or convalescent COVID-19. Sequenced input: peripheral blood. J is TRBJ1-1 and V is TRBV11-2, with D maybe TRBD1 (5 bases). The CDR3 sequence is CASSLEGVNTEAFF. In DNA form, the CDR3 reads TGTGCCAGCAGCTTAGAAGGGGTGAACACTGAAGCTTTCTTT.